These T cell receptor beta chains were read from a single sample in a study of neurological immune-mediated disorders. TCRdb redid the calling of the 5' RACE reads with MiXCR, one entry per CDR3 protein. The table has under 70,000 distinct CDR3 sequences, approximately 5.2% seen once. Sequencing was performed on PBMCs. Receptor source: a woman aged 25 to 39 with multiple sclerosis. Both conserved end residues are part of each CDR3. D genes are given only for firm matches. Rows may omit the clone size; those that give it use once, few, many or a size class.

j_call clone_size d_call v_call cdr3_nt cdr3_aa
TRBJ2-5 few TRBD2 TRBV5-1 TGCGCCAGCAGCAAGGGACTAGCGGGGGGACCAGAAGAGACCCAGTACTTC CASSKGLAGGPEETQYF
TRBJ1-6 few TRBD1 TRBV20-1 TGCAGTGCTCCGGACAGGGGGGACAATTCACCCCTCAACTTT CSAPDRGDNSPLNF
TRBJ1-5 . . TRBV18 TGTGCCAGCTCACCAGGGGACAACGTCGGCCCCCAGAATTTT CASSPGDNVGPQNF
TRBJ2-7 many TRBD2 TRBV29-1 TGCAGCGGATGGACTAGCGGGGTGCAGTACTTC CSGWTSGVQYF
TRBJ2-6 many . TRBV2 TGTGCCAGCAGTCCCAGGGCTGGGGCCAACGTCCTGACTTTC CASSPRAGANVLTF
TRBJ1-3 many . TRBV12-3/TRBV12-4 TGTGCCAGCAGTTTACAGTATGCGGACACCATATATTTT CASSLQYADTIYF
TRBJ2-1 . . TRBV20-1 TGCAGTGCTAGGGGATATCAGAATCGCGATGAGCAGTTCTTC CSARGYQNRDEQFF
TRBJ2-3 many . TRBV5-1 TGCGCCAGCAGCTTGGCAGTAAGCAACACAGATACGCAGTATTTT CASSLAVSNTDTQYF
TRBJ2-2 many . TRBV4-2 TGTGCCAGCAGCCAGGAGCGGAACACCGGGGAGCTGTTTTTT CASSQERNTGELFF
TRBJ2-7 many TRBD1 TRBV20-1 TGCAGTGCTAGCGACAGGGATGACGAGCAGTACTTC CSASDRDDEQYF
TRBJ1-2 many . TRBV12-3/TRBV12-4 TGTGCCAGCCACCGGGGGCATAACTATGGCTACACCTTC CASHRGHNYGYTF
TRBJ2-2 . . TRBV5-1 TGCGCCAGCAGCTTGACGCCCTCAAGGGGGACCGGGGAGCTGTTTTTT CASSLTPSRGTGELFF
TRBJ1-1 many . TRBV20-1 TGCAGTGCTCCAGACAACATGAACACTGAAGCTTTCTTT CSAPDNMNTEAFF
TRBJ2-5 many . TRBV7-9 TGTGCCAGCAGCTTTTCACAAGAGACCCAGTACTTC CASSFSQETQYF
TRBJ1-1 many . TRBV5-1 TGCGCCAGCAGCGCGCCAGCGAACACTGAAGCTTTCTTT CASSAPANTEAFF
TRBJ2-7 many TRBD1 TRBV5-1 TGCGCCAGCAGCTCCGGGACAGGGAGGGCCTACGAGCAGTACTTC CASSSGTGRAYEQYF
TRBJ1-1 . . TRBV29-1 TGCAGCGTTGGCGGAAAGGGGGGAACAGAAGCTTTCTTT CSVGGKGGTEAFF
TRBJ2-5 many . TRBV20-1 TGCAGTGCCGTCGGGAGAGGAGAGACCCAGTACTTC CSAVGRGETQYF
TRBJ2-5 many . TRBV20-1 TGCAGTGCTAGAACGACTAGAATGTTAGAGACCCAGTACTTC CSARTTRMLETQYF
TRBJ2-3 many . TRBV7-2 TGTGCCAGCAGCTTAGGTCCGGGGGAGAGCACAGATACGCAGTATTTT CASSLGPGESTDTQYF
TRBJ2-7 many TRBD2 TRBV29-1 TGCAGCGTCGAATGGGGGGGCGAGCAGTACTTC CSVEWGGEQYF
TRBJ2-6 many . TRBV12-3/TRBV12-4 TGTGCCAGCAGTGTCCACCTAGGATCTGGGGCCAACGTCCTGACTTTC CASSVHLGSGANVLTF
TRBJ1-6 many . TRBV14 TGTGCCAGCAGCCAATACGGGGTGGATTCCTATAATTCACCCCTCCACTTT CASSQYGVDSYNSPLHF
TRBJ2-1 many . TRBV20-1 TGCAGTGCTATAAGGTCGAAGCGTCTTGAGCAGTTCTTC CSAIRSKRLEQFF
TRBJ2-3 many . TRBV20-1 TGCAGTGCTGTACCAGGTGGACCCACAGATACGCAGTATTTT CSAVPGGPTDTQYF
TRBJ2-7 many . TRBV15 TGTGCCACCAGCGCTACAGGTCCCCCCGACGAGCAGTACTTC CATSATGPPDEQYF
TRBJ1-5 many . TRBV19 TGTGCCAGTAACGGACGGGGCAATCAGCCCCAGCATTTT CASNGRGNQPQHF
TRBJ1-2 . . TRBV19 TGTGCCAGTAGTGCCCGGGACTCTAACTATGGCTACACCTTC CASSARDSNYGYTF
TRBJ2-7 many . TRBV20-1 TGCAGTGCTAGAGATCTCGCATCTCTCGAGCAGTACTTC CSARDLASLEQYF
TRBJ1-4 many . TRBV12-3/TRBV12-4 TGTGCCAGCAGTTTCCCCCCAACTAATGAAAAACTGTTTTTT CASSFPPTNEKLFF
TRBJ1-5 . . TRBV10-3 TGTGCCATCAGTGAGTCTGCCGACGAAAATCAGCCCCAGAATTTT CAISESADENQPQNF
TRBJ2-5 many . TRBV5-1 TGCGCCAGCAGCTTGGGGGACGGATGGACCCAGTACTTC CASSLGDGWTQYF
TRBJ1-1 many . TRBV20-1 TGCAGTCTACAACTAACAACGGGGGCGAACACTGAAGCTTTCTTT CSLQLTTGANTEAFF
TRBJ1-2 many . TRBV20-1 TGCAGTGCTAGAGACCCCGGGTCTAACTATGGCTACACCTTC CSARDPGSNYGYTF
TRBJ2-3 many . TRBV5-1 TGCGCCAGCAGGCAGTCCGGTGGCGGGGATACGCAGTATTTT CASRQSGGGDTQYF
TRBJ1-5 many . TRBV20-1 TGCAGTGCTCCACGTCCAGGTAGCAATCAGCCCCAGCATTTT CSAPRPGSNQPQHF
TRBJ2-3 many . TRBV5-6 TGTGCCAGCAGCGACAGAACTGATACGCAGTATTTT CASSDRTDTQYF
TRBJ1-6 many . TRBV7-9 TGTGCCAGCAGCCCCGGACAATCATCACCCCTCCACTTT CASSPGQSSPLHF
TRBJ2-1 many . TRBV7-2 TGTGCCAGCAGCTTAAGGAGCAATGGTGAGCAGTTCTTC CASSLRSNGEQFF
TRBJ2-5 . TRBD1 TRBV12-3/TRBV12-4 TGTGCCAGCAGTTTCAATTCCCTGGGACAGACTAAAGAGACCCAGTACTTC CASSFNSLGQTKETQYF
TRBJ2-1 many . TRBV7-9 TGTGCCAGCAGCCACCGTAGCGCGGGCGCGGGGAGCTCCTACAATGAGCAGTTCTTC CASSHRSAGAGSSYNEQFF
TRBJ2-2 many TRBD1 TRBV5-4 TGTGCCAGCAGCTTCTCAGGGGGTGGCACCGGGGAGCTGTTTTTT CASSFSGGGTGELFF
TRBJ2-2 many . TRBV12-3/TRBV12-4 TGTGCCACAGGGGGCGGGGGGGCCACCGGGGAGCTGTTTTTT CATGGGGATGELFF
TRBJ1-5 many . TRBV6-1 TGTGCCAGCATGGAGTCGAGCAATCAGCCCCAGCATTTT CASMESSNQPQHF